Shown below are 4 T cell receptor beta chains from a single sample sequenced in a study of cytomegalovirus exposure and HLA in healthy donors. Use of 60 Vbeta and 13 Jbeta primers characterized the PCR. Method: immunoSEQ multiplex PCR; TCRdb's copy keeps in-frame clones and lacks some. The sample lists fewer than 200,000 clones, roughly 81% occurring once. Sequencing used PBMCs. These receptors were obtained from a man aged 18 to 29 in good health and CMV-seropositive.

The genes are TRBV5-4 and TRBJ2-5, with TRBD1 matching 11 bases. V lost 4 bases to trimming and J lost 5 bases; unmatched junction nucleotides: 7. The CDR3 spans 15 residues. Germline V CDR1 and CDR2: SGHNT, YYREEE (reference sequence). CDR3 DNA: TGTGCCAGCAGCCAACGGACAGGGGGCGCGGAGACCCAGTACTTC. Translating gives CASSQRTGGAETQYF. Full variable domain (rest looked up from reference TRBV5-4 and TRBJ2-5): ETGVTQSPTHLIKTRGQQVTLRCSSQSGHNTVSWYQQALGQGPQFIFQYYREEENGRGNFPPRFSGLQFPNYSSELNVNALELDDSALYLCASSQRTGGAETQYFGPGTRLLVL.

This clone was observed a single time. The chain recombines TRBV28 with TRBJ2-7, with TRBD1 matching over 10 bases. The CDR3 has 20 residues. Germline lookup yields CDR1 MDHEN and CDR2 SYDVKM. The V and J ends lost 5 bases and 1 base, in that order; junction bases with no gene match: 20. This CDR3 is CASSPGVRNWGQGISYEQYF. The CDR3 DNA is TGTGCCAGCAGTCCGGGCGTGAGGAATTGGGGACAGGGGATTTCCTACGAGCAGTACTTC. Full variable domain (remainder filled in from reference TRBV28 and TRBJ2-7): DVKVTQSSRYLVKRTGEKVFLECVQDMDHENMFWYRQDPGLGLRLIYFSYDVKMKEKGDIPEGYSVSREKKERFSLILESASTNQTSMYLCASSPGVRNWGQGISYEQYFGPGTRLTVT.

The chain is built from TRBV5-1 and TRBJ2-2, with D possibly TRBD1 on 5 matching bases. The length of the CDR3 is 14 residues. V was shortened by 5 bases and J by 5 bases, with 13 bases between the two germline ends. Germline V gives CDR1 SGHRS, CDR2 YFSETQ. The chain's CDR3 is CASSGRQGTGELFF. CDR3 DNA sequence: TGCGCCAGCAGTGGACGGCAGGGTACCGGGGAGCTGTTTTTT.

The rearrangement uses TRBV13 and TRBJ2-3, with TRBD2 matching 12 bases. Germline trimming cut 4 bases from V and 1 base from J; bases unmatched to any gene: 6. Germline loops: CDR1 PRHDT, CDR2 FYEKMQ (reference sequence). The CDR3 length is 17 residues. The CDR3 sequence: CASSYARLAGGTDTQYF. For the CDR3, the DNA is TGTGCCAGCAGCTACGCGCGACTAGCGGGGGGCACAGATACGCAGTATTTT.